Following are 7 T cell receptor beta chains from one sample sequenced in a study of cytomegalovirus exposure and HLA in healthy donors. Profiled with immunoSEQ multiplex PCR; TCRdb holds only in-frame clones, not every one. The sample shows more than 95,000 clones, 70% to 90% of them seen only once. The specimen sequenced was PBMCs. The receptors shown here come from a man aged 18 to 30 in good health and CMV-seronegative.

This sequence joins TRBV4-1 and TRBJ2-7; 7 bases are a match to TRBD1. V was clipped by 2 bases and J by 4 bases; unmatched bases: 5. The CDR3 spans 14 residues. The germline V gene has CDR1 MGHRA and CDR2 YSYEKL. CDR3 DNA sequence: TGCGCCAGCAGCCAAACCAGGGGGACGTACGAGCAGTACTTC. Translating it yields CASSQTRGTYEQYF.

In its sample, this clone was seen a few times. The CDR3 DNA follows: TGTGCCAGCTCACCGCCAGTAGGCGGGAGACAAAAAAACATTCAGTACTTC. Amino acids: CASSPPVGGRQKNIQYF. The gene calls are TRBV18 and TRBJ2-4, with TRBD2 matching over 7 bases. The V gene's germline CDR1 is KGHSH and CDR2 LQKENI. The CDR3 covers 17 residues. V was pared by 3 bases and J by 4 bases, with 12 bases of the junction left unmatched.

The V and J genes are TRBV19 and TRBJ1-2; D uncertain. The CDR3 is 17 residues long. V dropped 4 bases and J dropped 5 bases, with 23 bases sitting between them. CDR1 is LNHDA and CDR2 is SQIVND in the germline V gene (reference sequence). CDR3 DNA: TGTGCCAGTAGTAACCCCCTACAGCCCGGGAGGCCATATGGCTACACCTTC. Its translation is CASSNPLQPGRPYGYTF.

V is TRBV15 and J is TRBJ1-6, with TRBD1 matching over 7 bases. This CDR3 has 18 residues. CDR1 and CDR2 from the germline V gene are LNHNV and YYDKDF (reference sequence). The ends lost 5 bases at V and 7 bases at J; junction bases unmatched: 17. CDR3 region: CATSPPQGVGAPNSPLHF. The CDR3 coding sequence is TGTGCCACCAGCCCACCCCAGGGGGTCGGGGCGCCCAATTCACCCCTCCACTTT.

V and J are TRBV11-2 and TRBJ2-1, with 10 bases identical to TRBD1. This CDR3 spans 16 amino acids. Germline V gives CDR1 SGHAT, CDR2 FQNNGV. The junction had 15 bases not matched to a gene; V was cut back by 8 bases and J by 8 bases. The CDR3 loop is CASSGTGVTGVHEQFF. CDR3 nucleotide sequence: TGTGCCAGCTCCGGGACAGGGGTTACCGGCGTACATGAGCAGTTCTTC.

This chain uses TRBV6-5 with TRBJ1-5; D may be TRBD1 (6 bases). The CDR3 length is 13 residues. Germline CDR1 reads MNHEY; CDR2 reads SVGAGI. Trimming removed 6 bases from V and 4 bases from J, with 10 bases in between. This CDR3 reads CASRGTRNQPQHF. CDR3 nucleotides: TGTGCCAGCAGGGGGACAAGGAATCAGCCCCAGCATTTT.

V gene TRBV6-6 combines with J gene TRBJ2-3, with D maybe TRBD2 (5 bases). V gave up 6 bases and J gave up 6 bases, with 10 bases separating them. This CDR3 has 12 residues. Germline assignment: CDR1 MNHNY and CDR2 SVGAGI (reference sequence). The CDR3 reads CASREGADTQYF. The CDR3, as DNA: TGTGCCAGCAGAGAGGGAGCGGATACGCAGTATTTT.